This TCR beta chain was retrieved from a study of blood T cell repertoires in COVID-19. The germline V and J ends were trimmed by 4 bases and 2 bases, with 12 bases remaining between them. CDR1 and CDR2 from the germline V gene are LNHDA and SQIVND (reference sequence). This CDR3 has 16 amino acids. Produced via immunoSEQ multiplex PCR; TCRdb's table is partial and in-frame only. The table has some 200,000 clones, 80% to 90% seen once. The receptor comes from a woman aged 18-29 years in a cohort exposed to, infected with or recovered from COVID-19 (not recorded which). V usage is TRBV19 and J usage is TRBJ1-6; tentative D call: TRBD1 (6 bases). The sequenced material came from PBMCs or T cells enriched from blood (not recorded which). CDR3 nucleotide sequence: TGTGCCAGTAGTAGACAAACAGGGACCTATAATTCACCCCTCCACTTT. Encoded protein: CASSRQTGTYNSPLHF.